The rows below give T cell receptor beta chains drawn from one sample of a study of T cells in Graves' hyperthyroidism and ophthalmopathy. One entry per CDR3 protein results from TCRdb running MiXCR on the multiplex PCR reads. The sample includes approximately 600,000 distinct CDR3 sequences, about a fifth of them seen just once. The sample was blood. These receptors all stem from a man younger than 45 with Graves' ophthalmopathy. Each CDR3 is given with its conserved first and last residue. The D gene is left open where the match is weak. Part of the rows lack a size; the others show once, few, many or a class for expanded clones.

J gene,clone size,V gene,D gene,CDR3 DNA,CDR3 protein
TRBJ1-5,many,TRBV3-1,.,TGTGCCAGCAGCCAAGGGGCCTTCAATCAGCCCCAGCATTTT,CASSQGAFNQPQHF
TRBJ1-2,.,TRBV29-1,TRBD1,TGCAGCGTTACTAGGGGGCTGGCTGGCTACACCTTC,CSVTRGLAGYTF
TRBJ2-7,.,TRBV20-1,.,TGCAGTGCTAGAGCCATGTACGAGCAGTACTTC,CSARAMYEQYF
TRBJ1-4,many,TRBV5-1,TRBD1,TGCGCCAGCAGCTTGGGAGGACAGGGGAATCGTGAAAAACTGTTTTTT,CASSLGGQGNREKLFF
TRBJ2-1,few,TRBV2,TRBD2,TGTGCCAGCAGTGGACTAGCGGGAGGGGTCAATGAGCAGTTCTTC,CASSGLAGGVNEQFF
TRBJ2-5,.,TRBV5-1,.,TGCGCCAGCAGCTTGGAGGGCCTTAACCAAGAGACCCAGTACTTC,CASSLEGLNQETQYF
TRBJ2-3,few,TRBV7-3,.,TGTGCCAGCAGTCCCCGGGACGGAATTACCACAGATACGCAGTATTTT,CASSPRDGITTDTQYF
TRBJ2-3,many,TRBV6-1,.,TGTGCCAGCAGTGAGATGGGAGTCAGCACAGATACGCAGTATTTT,CASSEMGVSTDTQYF
TRBJ1-1,few,TRBV28,.,TGTGCCAGCAGCCTCTTCGGGGGCATGTGGGACACTGAAGCTTTCTTT,CASSLFGGMWDTEAFF
TRBJ2-7,once,TRBV28,.,TGTGCCAGCAGCCCTGACAGGGCGGGGACCTACGAGCAGTACTTC,CASSPDRAGTYEQYF
TRBJ2-3,many,TRBV7-2,.,TGTGCCAGCAGCTTAGCCATTACGAACGCGCAGTATTTT,CASSLAITNAQYF
TRBJ2-2,few,TRBV4-1,TRBD1,TGCGCCAGCAGCCACTACAGGGGGAACACCGGGGAGCTGTTTTTT,CASSHYRGNTGELFF
TRBJ2-2,.,TRBV25-1,TRBD1,TGTGCCAGCAGTAGCGACAGGGTGGCCGGGGAGCTGTTTTTT,CASSSDRVAGELFF
TRBJ2-2,few,TRBV5-1,.,TGCGCCAGCTCTGGGGAGGCCGGGGAGCTGTTTTTT,CASSGEAGELFF
TRBJ2-3,few,TRBV7-9,.,TGTGCCAGCGGAAGAGATACGCAGTATTTT,CASGRDTQYF
TRBJ1-6,few,TRBV28,.,TGTGCCAGCAGTTTGAGGGCTAGCGCCCTCAACTTT,CASSLRASALNF
TRBJ1-1,few,TRBV29-1,TRBD1,TGCAGCGTTGGTATAGGGGGGACAGCCTTAACTGAAGCTTTCTTT,CSVGIGGTALTEAFF
TRBJ2-5,few,TRBV11-1,.,TGTGCCAGCATGTCATTACCCCCCGGGGAGACCCAGTACTTC,CASMSLPPGETQYF
TRBJ2-5,.,TRBV7-9,TRBD1,TGTGCCAGCAGCTTGGGACAGGCGTCCCAGTACTTC,CASSLGQASQYF
TRBJ2-7,.,TRBV14,TRBD1,TGTGCCAGCAGCTCACTACAGGGGGGATGGAACGAGCAGTACTTC,CASSSLQGGWNEQYF
TRBJ2-3,few,TRBV10-3,TRBD1,TGTGCCATTCGTCCCGGGACAGGGCGGCGACCAGATACGCAGTATTTT,CAIRPGTGRRPDTQYF
TRBJ2-5,few,TRBV24-1,.,TGTGCCGCCAGTGATGTCGATGAGGGTTCTGAGACCCAGTACTTC,CAASDVDEGSETQYF
TRBJ2-7,.,TRBV28,TRBD1,TGTGCCAGCAGTATCCGGACAGGGCCGCTCGGTTACGAGCAGTACTTC,CASSIRTGPLGYEQYF
TRBJ2-7,many,TRBV20-1,.,TGCAGTGCTAGAGATCCCCTCAGCTACGAGCAGTACTTC,CSARDPLSYEQYF
TRBJ2-7,.,TRBV6-2/TRBV6-3,TRBD2,TGTGCCAGCAGTTACTCGAGACTAGCGGGAAATGTGTACGAGCAGTACTTC,CASSYSRLAGNVYEQYF
TRBJ1-6,.,TRBV7-9,TRBD1,TGTGCCAGCAGCTTCCCACAGGGGGCGAATTCACCCCTCCACTTT,CASSFPQGANSPLHF
TRBJ2-7,few,TRBV11-3,.,TGTGCCCCCCTCGGAGCCCCCTACGAGCAGTACTTC,CAPLGAPYEQYF
TRBJ2-3,few,TRBV27,TRBD2,TGTGCCAGCAGTTCATCCACGGTAGCGGGAGGGCCCTCCGGCACAGATACGCAGTATTTT,CASSSSTVAGGPSGTDTQYF
TRBJ2-7,.,TRBV10-1,.,TGCGCCAGCAGTGAAATCCACAGCACCTACGAGCAGTACTTC,CASSEIHSTYEQYF
TRBJ1-1,many,TRBV25-1,TRBD1,TGTGCCAGCAGTCCAGGGGGATACACTGAAGCTTTCTTT,CASSPGGYTEAFF
TRBJ2-1,many,TRBV28,TRBD2,TGTGCCAGCAGTTTCCCCAACCTAGCGGGAGGCTACAATGAGCAGTTCTTC,CASSFPNLAGGYNEQFF
TRBJ2-7,.,TRBV4-2,.,TGTGCCAGCAGCCAAAGTAGTTTCTACGAGCAGTACTTC,CASSQSSFYEQYF
TRBJ2-3,.,TRBV18,.,TGTGCCAGCTCACCGGGTTCTGTCACAGATACGCAGTATTTT,CASSPGSVTDTQYF
TRBJ2-1,.,TRBV30,.,TGTGCCTGGGGGCCCGGAGTGAGTGAGCAGTTCTTC,CAWGPGVSEQFF
TRBJ2-1,.,TRBV5-1,.,TGCGCCAGCAGCTTGGCGTTAGGGGGGAGAGACAATGAGCAGTTCTTC,CASSLALGGRDNEQFF
TRBJ2-3,many,TRBV28,TRBD2,TGTGCCAGCAGTATACTAGCGGGAGGTCCTGATACGCAGTATTTT,CASSILAGGPDTQYF
TRBJ1-1,.,TRBV6-5,.,TGTGCCAGCAGTTACTCGGGGGACGGCGTTGAAGCTTTCTTT,CASSYSGDGVEAFF
TRBJ1-4,.,TRBV5-6,.,TGTGCCAGCAGCTTGGCGGGTAATGAAAAACTGTTTTTT,CASSLAGNEKLFF
TRBJ2-3,.,TRBV16,.,TGTGCCGGCAGCCAATCGAGATCGGGGGGCACGCAGTATTTT,CAGSQSRSGGTQYF
TRBJ2-7,few,TRBV4-1,.,TGCGCCAGCAGCTTCGGGATAACGGGGGAGCAGTACTTC,CASSFGITGEQYF
TRBJ2-3,few,TRBV12-3/TRBV12-4,.,TGTGCCAGCAGTTCTCCCCCGGGCACAGATACGCAGTATTTT,CASSSPPGTDTQYF
TRBJ1-5,.,TRBV6-5,TRBD1,TGTGCCAGCAGTTACCCCCCTGCGGACAGGGGGAGAAATCAGCCCCAGCATTTT,CASSYPPADRGRNQPQHF